These 11 T cell receptor beta chains originate from one sample sequenced in a study of persistence of HIV-infected CD4 T cells. This nonspecific control used anti-CD3/anti-CD28 bead stimulation of CD4+ T cells. Sorting selected CD4+ T cells upregulating both CD40 ligand and CD69. The libraries were made with immunoSEQ version 4 in survey mode. Sequencing was performed with immunoSEQ multiplex PCR; in TCRdb, only in-frame clones are kept and a portion is missing. This sample has over 35,000 clones; roughly 90% occur once, and the top ten carry approximately 0.97%. Their target antigens are unknown. Source: CD4+ T cells sorted from PBMCs after approximately 20-hour stimulation, taken from a patient who received antiretroviral therapy. These receptor sequences come from an adult man with HIV who was CMV-seropositive.

The chain joins TRBV5-6 to TRBJ1-6; D gene unclear. The germline V gene has CDR1 SGHDT and CDR2 YYEEEE. The V end was cut by 1 base, the J end by 9 bases, with 14 bases between. The CDR3 extends over 15 amino acids. The CDR3 DNA reads as TGTGCCAGCAGCTTGAGTATCGCTGGCAGTTCACCCCTCCACTTT. As protein: CASSLSIAGSSPLHF.

This clone was seen more than once but under ten times. The chain uses TRBV21-1 and TRBJ1-2; the table names TRBD1, a call not compared with the DNA. TRBV21-1 is described as a pseudogene. The length of the CDR3 is 11 residues. The CDR3 sequence: CASSSQGAGTF. The DNA for the CDR3 is TGTGCCAGCAGCTCTCAGGGGGCGGGCACCTTC.

The chain recombines TRBV3-1 (or the pseudogene TRBV3-2) with TRBJ1-2; tentative D call: TRBD1 (6 bases). The CDR3 consists of 13 residues. V shed 5 bases and J shed 7 bases, with 14 bases lying between them. Germline CDR1 is LGHDT and CDR2 is YNNKEL (reference sequence). CDR3 loop: CASSFTGNRGYTF. The CDR3 nucleotides read TGTGCCAGCAGCTTCACAGGGAATCGTGGCTACACCTTC.

In DNA, the CDR3 is TGTGCCAGCAGCCAAGATAAGTTGGAAAACACCTTC. Encoded protein: CASSQDKLENTF. This chain uses TRBV4-2 with TRBJ1-2; D uncertain. The germline CDR1 and CDR2 sequences are LGHNA and YNFKEQ. This CDR3 comprises 12 residues. Between the trimmed V and J ends, which lost 0 bases and 12 bases, there was a span of 11 bases.

The gene calls are TRBV19 and TRBJ1-2, with D perhaps TRBD1 (6 bases). In germline, CDR1 is LNHDA, CDR2 SQIVND (reference sequence). The CDR3 loop spans 14 amino acids. Trimming cost V 5 bases and J 2 bases, with 12 bases left between them. The CDR3 sequence is CASSRDTRNYGYTF. The CDR3 DNA is TGTGCCAGTAGTCGGGACACGCGGAACTATGGCTACACCTTC.

The CDR3 loop is CASSALAGGGELFF. The CDR3 DNA follows: TGTGCCAGCAGTGCACTAGCGGGTGGCGGGGAGCTGTTTTTT. The genes are TRBV6-6 and TRBJ2-2; TRBD2 aligns across 9 bases. With V trimmed by 5 bases and J by 7 bases, 5 bases remained unmatched. The CDR3 has 14 amino acids. Germline-derived CDR1 and CDR2 are MNHNY and SVGAGI (reference sequence).

The chain has TRBV6-5 and TRBJ1-4; weak D call: TRBD1 (6 bases). The CDR3 has 15 amino acids. The V and J ends lost 6 bases and 7 bases respectively, with 18 bases between them. In germline, CDR1 is MNHEY, CDR2 SVGAGI. CDR3 amino acids: CASRPQTGGGEKLFF. The CDR3 DNA reads TGTGCCAGCAGGCCTCAGACAGGTGGAGGTGAAAAACTGTTTTTT.

The chain recombines TRBV2 with TRBJ2-7; D gene ambiguous. In germline, CDR1 is SNHLY, CDR2 FYNNEI. Trimming pared 1 base from V and 0 bases from J, leaving 13 bases between. This CDR3 has 16 amino acids. For the CDR3, the DNA is TGTGCCAGCAGTGAAGGGGAAGCCGAGCTCTCCTACGAGCAGTACTTC. This encodes CASSEGEAELSYEQYF. Complete variable domain (other parts from reference TRBV2 and TRBJ2-7): EPEVTQTPSHQVTQMGQEVILRCVPISNHLYFYWYRQILGQKVEFLVSFYNNEISEKSEIFDDQFSVERPDGSNFTLKIRSTKLEDSAMYFCASSEGEAELSYEQYFGPGTRLTVT.

This chain connects TRBV5-1 to TRBJ2-1, with D possibly called TRBD1 or TRBD2 (6 bases each). The CDR3 consists of 19 residues. Per germline, CDR1 SGHRS and CDR2 YFSETQ. Trimming pared 6 bases from V and 4 bases from J, leaving 29 bases between. The CDR3 protein is CASKGGDTKTRLKYNEQFF. As DNA, the CDR3 is TGCGCCAGCAAGGGGGGAGACACCAAAACCCGGCTGAAATACAATGAGCAGTTCTTC.

The chain's CDR3 is CASRGNYGTGDPLEQYF. CDR3 bases: TGTGCCAGCAGGGGAAATTACGGGACAGGAGACCCCCTGGAGCAGTACTTC. The rearrangement uses TRBV28 and TRBJ2-7; 8 bases map to TRBD1. V gave up 6 bases and J gave up 7 bases; unmatched junction bases: 20. Germline V gene sequence: CDR1 MDHEN, CDR2 SYDVKM. CDR3 size: 17 residues.

The chain employs TRBV24-1 and TRBJ2-1, with 8 positions matching TRBD2. The germline gives CDR1 KGHDR, CDR2 SFDVKD. The ends lost 4 bases at V and 6 bases at J; junction bases unmatched: 10. The CDR3 is 16 amino acids. CDR3 in DNA: TGTGCCACCAGTGACCGCGGGGGGTCCCCACCCAATGAGCAGTTCTTC. Translating it yields CATSDRGGSPPNEQFF.